The sequence of this TCR beta chain was determined in a study of shared clonotypes between healthy human individuals. As for the study in general: The plates for each donor numbered three CD4 naive, three CD4 memory, two CD8 naive and one CD8 memory.

Terminally differentiated effector memory CD45RA+ cells were left out of the naive CD8 fraction, which was CD45RO-negative and positively selected for CCR7. The germline V gene has CDR1 SGHDT and CDR2 YYEEEE. With 2 bases removed from V and 3 bases from J, the gap between germline ends came to 6 bases. There are 13 residues in the CDR3. The authors split each subset's genomic DNA evenly across several immunoSEQ plates. The protocol was immunoSEQ multiplex PCR, while the TCRdb copy is restricted to in-frame clones and leaves out a portion. The table shows about 600,000 clones, with less than 97% occurring only once.

J is TRBJ2-1 and V is TRBV5-6; D unclear. The sample comprised naive CD8+ T cells sorted from blood. This TCR was sampled from a woman between 25 and 40 years old in good health. CDR3 in amino acids: CASSFPGYNEQFF. The CDR3 DNA reads TGTGCCAGCAGCTTCCCCGGCTACAATGAGCAGTTCTTC. Based on the CDR3 plus reference TRBV5-6 and TRBJ2-1, the full variable domain is DAGVTQSPTHLIKTRGQQVTLRCSPKSGHDTVSWYQQALGQGPQFIFQYYEEEERQRGNFPDRFSGHQFPNYSSELNVNALLLGDSALYLCASSFPGYNEQFFGPGTRLTVL.